This T cell receptor beta chain was sequenced for a study of T-cell reconstitution after alpha-beta-depleted transplantation in children. General observations from the study: One year after transplant, T-cell counts and diversity came mostly from newly produced T cells.

Germline loops: CDR1 DFQATT, CDR2 SNEGSKA (reference sequence). V lost 0 bases to trimming and J lost 4 bases; unmatched junction nucleotides: 5. The CDR3 has 14 residues. A library of TCRbeta sequences, prepared with unique molecular identifiers, was generated. TCRdb re-called the PCR reads through MiXCR, storing one row per CDR3 protein. The sample lists roughly 790,000 distinct CDR3 sequences, 16% seen once, with approximately 5% in the top ten. The table lists this clonotype with a few counts. Antigen unknown. The J gene is TRBJ1-1, the V gene TRBV20-1; TRBD1 agrees at 7 bases. This material consisted of PBMCs, mostly from graft donor cells, taken 360 days after TCRalphabeta/CD19-depleted stem cell transplant. The source of this sequence is a male patient between 5 and 17 years old who had a stem cell transplant for acute lymphoblastic leukemia, so the T cells may come from the graft donor. This CDR3 reads CSARDSHRGTEAFF. CDR3 coding DNA: TGCAGTGCTAGAGATAGTCACAGGGGCACTGAAGCTTTCTTT.